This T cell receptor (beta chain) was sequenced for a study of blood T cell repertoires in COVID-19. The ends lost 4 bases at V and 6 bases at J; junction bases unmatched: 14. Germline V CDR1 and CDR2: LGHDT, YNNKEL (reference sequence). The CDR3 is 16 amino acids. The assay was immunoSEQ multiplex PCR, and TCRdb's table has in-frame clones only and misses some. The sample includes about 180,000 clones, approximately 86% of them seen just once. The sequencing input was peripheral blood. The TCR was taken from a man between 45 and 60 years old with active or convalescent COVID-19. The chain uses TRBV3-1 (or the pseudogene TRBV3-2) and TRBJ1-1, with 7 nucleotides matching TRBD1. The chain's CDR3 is CASSLPQGGQRAEAFF. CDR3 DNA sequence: TGTGCCAGCAGCCTACCTCAGGGGGGACAGAGGGCTGAAGCTTTCTTT.